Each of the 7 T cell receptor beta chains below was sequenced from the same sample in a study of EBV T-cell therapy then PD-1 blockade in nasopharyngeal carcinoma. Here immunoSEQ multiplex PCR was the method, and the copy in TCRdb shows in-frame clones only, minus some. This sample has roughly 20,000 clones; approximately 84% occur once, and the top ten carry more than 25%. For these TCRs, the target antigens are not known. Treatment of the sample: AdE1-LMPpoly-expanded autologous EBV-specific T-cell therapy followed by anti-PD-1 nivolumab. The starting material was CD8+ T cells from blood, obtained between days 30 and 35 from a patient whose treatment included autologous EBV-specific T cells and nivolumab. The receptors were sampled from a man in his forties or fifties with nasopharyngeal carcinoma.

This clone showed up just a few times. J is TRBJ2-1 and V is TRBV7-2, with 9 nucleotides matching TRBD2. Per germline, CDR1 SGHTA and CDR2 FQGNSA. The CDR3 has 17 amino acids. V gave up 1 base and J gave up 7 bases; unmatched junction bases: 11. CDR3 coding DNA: TGTGCCAGCAGCTTAGAGTATCGGGCTAGCGGGATGAATGAGCAGTTCTTC. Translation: CASSLEYRASGMNEQFF.

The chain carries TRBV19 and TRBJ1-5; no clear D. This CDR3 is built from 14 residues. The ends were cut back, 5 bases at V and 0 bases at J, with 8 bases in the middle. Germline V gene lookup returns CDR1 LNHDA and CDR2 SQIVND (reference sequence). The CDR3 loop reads CASSRWDSNQPQHF. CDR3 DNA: TGTGCCAGTAGTCGTTGGGATAGCAATCAGCCCCAGCATTTT.

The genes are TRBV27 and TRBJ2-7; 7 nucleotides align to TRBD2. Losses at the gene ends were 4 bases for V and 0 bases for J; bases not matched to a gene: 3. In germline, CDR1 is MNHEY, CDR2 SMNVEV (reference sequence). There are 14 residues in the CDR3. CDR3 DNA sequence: TGTGCCAGCAGTTGGGGCGGGAGCTCCTACGAGCAGTACTTC. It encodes CASSWGGSSYEQYF.

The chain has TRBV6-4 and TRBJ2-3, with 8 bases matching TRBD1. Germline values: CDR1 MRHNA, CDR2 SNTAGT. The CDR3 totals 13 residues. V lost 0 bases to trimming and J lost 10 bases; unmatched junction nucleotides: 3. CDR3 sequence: CASSDSETGAQYF. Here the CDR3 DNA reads TGTGCCAGCAGTGACTCTGAGACAGGGGCGCAGTATTTT.

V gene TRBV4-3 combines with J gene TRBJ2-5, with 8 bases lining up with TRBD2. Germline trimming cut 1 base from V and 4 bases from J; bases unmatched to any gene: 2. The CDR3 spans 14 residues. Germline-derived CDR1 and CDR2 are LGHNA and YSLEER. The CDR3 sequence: CASSQAGGVETQYF. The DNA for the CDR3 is TGCGCCAGCAGCCAAGCGGGGGGGGTAGAGACCCAGTACTTC.

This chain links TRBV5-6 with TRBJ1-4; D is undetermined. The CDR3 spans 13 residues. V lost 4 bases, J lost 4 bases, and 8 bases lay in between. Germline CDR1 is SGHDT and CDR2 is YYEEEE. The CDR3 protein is CASSQGNNEKLFF. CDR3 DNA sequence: TGTGCCAGCAGCCAAGGGAATAATGAAAAACTGTTTTTT.

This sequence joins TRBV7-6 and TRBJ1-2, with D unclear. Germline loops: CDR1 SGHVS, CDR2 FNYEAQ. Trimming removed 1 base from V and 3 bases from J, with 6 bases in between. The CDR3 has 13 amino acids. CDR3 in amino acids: CASSLEGYYGYTF. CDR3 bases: TGTGCCAGCAGCTTAGAAGGATACTATGGCTACACCTTC.